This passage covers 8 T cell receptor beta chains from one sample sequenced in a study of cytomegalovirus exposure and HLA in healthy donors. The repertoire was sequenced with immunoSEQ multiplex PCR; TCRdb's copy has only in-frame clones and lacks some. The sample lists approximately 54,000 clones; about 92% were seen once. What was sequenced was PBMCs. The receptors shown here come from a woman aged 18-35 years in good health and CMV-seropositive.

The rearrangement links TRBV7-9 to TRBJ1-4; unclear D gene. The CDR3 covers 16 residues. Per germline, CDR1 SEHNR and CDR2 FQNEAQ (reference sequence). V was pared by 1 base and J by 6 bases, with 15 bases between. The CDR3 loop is CASSLEGGGRYEKLFF. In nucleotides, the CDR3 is TGTGCCAGCAGCTTAGAGGGAGGCGGAAGGTATGAAAAACTGTTTTTT.

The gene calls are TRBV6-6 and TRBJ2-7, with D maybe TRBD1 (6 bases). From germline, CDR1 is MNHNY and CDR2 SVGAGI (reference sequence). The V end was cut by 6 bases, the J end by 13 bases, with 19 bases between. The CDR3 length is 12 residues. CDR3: CASSLEGGSNYF. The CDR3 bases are TGTGCCAGCAGCCTGGAAGGGGGTAGTAATTACTTC.

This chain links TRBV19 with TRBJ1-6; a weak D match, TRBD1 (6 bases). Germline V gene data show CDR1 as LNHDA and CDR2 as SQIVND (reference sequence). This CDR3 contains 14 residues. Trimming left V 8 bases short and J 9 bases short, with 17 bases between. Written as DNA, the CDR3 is TGTGCCAGTTCCGTCCGGGACACAAGTTCACCCCTCCACTTT. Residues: CASSVRDTSSPLHF.

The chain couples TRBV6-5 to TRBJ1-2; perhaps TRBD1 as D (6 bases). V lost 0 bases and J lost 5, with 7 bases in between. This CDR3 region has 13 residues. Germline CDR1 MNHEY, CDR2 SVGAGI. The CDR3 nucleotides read TGTGCCAGCAGTTACTCCGGACAGTATGGCTACACCTTC. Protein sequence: CASSYSGQYGYTF.

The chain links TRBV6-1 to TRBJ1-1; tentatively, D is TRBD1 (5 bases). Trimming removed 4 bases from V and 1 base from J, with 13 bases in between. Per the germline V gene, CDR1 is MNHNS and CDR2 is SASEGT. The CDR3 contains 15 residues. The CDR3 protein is CASSGLFRANTEAFF. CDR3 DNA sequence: TGTGCCAGCAGTGGCCTTTTCAGGGCGAACACTGAAGCTTTCTTT.

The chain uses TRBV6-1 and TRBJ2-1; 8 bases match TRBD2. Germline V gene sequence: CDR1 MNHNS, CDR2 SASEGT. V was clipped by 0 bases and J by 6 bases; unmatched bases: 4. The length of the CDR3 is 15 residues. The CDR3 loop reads CASSEASGGINEQFF. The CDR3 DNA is TGTGCCAGCAGTGAAGCGTCGGGGGGGATCAATGAGCAGTTCTTC.

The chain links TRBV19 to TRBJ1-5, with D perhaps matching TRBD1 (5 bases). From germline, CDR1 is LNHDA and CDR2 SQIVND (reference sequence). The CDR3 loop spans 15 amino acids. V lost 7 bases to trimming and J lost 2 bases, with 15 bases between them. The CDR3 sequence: CASKTGGGRNQPQHF. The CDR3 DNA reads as TGTGCCAGTAAGACGGGGGGTGGTCGCAATCAGCCCCAGCATTTT.

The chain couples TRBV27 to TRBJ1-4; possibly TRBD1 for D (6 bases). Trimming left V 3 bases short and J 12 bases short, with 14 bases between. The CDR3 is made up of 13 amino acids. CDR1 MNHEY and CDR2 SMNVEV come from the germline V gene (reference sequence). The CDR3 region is CASSLGQGLELFF. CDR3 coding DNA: TGTGCCAGCAGTTTGGGGCAGGGGTTAGAACTGTTTTTT. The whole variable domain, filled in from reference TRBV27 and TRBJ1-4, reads EAQVTQNPRYLITVTGKKLTVTCSQNMNHEYMSWYRQDPGLGLRQIYYSMNVEVTDKGDVPEGYKVSRKEKRNFPLILESPSPNQTSLYFCASSLGQGLELFFGSGTQLSVL.